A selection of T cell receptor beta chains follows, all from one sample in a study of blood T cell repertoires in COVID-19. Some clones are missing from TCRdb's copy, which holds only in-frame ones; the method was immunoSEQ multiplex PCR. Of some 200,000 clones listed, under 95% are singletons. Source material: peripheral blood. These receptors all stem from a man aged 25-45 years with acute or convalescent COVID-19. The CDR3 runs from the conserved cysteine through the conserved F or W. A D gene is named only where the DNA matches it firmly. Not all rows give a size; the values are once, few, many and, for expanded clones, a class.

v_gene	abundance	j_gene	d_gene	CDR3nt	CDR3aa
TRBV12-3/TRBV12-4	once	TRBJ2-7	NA	TGTGCCAGCAGTTTAGCGGGAGCTGGGGAGCAGTACTTC	CASSLAGAGEQYF
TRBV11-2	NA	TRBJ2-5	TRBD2	TGTGCCAGCAGCTTTCGGGGCGGGAGGGCCGTTAATTCAGAGACCCAGTACTTC	CASSFRGGRAVNSETQYF
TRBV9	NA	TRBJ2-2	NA	TGTGCCAGCAGCGTAGACCTAACCGGGGAGCTGTTTTTT	CASSVDLTGELFF
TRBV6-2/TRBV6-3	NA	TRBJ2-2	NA	TGTGCCAGCAGTTACTCACCCCTAAACACCGGGGAGCTGTTTTTT	CASSYSPLNTGELFF
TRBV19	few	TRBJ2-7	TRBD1	TGTGCCAGTAGACGGGACAGGGTCGCGGACGAGCAGTACTTC	CASRRDRVADEQYF
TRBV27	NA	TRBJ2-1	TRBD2	TGTGCCAGCAGTTTGTTCCTAGCGGGGGGCTCCTACAATGAGCAGTTCTTC	CASSLFLAGGSYNEQFF
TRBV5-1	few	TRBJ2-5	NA	TGCGCCAGCAACCTCGGACAGATAGAAGAGACCCAGTACTTC	CASNLGQIEETQYF
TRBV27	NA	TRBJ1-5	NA	TGTGCCAGCAGTTTCCTGCAGGGAGGCCAGCCCCAGCATTTT	CASSFLQGGQPQHF
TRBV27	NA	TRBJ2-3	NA	TGTGCCAGCAACCCAAGCGGACTTCTCACAGATACGCAGTATTTT	CASNPSGLLTDTQYF
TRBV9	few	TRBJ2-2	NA	TGTGCCAGCAGCCCCAGTTTCATTTCTCAGGCCGGGGAGCTGTTTTTT	CASSPSFISQAGELFF
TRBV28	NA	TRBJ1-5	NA	TGTGCCAGCAGCTATGACAGATACAATCAGCCCCAGCATTTT	CASSYDRYNQPQHF
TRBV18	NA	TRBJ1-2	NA	TGTGCCAGCTCACCCGGGGAATCCTATGGCTACACCTTC	CASSPGESYGYTF
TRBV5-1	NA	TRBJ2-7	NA	TGCGCCAGCAGCTTGGCGGCAGGGGGAGGCTACGAGCAGTACTTC	CASSLAAGGGYEQYF
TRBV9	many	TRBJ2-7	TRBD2	TGTGCCAGCAGCAAAAGAGGGACTAGTAACCACGAGCAGTACTTC	CASSKRGTSNHEQYF
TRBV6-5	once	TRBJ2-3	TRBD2	TGTGCCAGCAGTCAGGGACTAGCGGGGGGTCGTACGCAGTATTTT	CASSQGLAGGRTQYF
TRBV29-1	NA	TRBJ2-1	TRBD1	TGCAGCGCAGGACAGGCCCGTGAGCAGTTCTTC	CSAGQAREQFF
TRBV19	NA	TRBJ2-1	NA	TGTGCCAGTACAAGGACTCGGCGCGACAATGAGCAGTTCTTC	CASTRTRRDNEQFF
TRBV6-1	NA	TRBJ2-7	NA	TGTGCCAGCAGTCCTCAGGGGCGCGAGCAGTACTTC	CASSPQGREQYF
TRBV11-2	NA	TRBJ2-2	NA	TGTGCCAGCAGCCCTCAGATATTTTTCACCGGGGAGCTGTTTTTT	CASSPQIFFTGELFF
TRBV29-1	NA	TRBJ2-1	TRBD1	TGCAGCACGACTAACAGGGGGAGCTCCTACAATGAGCAGTTCTTC	CSTTNRGSSYNEQFF
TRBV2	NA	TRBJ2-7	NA	TGTGCCAGCAGCGGGTCACAGGCCTACTCCTACGAGCAGTACTTC	CASSGSQAYSYEQYF
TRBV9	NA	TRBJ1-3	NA	TGTGCCAGCAGCCCAGTGAGAAACACCATATATTTT	CASSPVRNTIYF
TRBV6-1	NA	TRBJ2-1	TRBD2	TGTGCCAGCAGTGAAACTAGCGGGAGAATGGGGAATGAGCAGTTCTTC	CASSETSGRMGNEQFF
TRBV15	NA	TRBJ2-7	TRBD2	TGTGCCACCAGCAGAGATAAGGGACTAGCGGGAGGAGAGCAGTACTTC	CATSRDKGLAGGEQYF
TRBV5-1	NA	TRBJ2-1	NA	TGCGCCAGCAGCTCGGAGGCAGGTAATGAGCAGTTCTTC	CASSSEAGNEQFF
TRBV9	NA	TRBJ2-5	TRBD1	TGTGCCAGCAGCGTCCGGGACAGGAGAGAGACCCAGTACTTC	CASSVRDRRETQYF
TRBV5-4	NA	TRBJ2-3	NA	TGTGCCAGCAGCACCTTCAATCGGGTGACAGATACGCAGTATTTT	CASSTFNRVTDTQYF
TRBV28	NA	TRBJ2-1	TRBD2	TGTGCCAGCAGTTTATGGGCTAGCGGCTACAATGAGCAGTTCTTC	CASSLWASGYNEQFF
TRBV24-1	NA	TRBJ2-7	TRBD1	TGTGCCACCAGTGCTTCCGGGACAGGGTCCTCCTACGAGCAGTACTTC	CATSASGTGSSYEQYF
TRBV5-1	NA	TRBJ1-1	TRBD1	TGCGCCAGCATAGGACAGGATTTCACTGAAGCTTTCTTT	CASIGQDFTEAFF
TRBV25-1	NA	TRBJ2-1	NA	TGTGCCAGCAACCGACTAGAGAATGAGCAGTTCTTC	CASNRLENEQFF
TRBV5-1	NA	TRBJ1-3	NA	TGCGCCAGCAGCTTGGGTACCGGCTCTGGAAACACCATATATTTT	CASSLGTGSGNTIYF
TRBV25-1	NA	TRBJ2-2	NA	TGTGCCAGCGCGAGAGCCGGGGAGCTGTTTTTT	CASARAGELFF
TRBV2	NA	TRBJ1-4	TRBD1	TGTGCCAGCATTGGACAGGGTGGTGAAAAACTGTTTTTT	CASIGQGGEKLFF
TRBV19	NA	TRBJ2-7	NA	TGTGCCAGTAGTATACTAGGGGGAAACGAGCAGTACTTC	CASSILGGNEQYF
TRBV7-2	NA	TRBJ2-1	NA	TGTGCCAGCAGCTCCCTGAATGAGCAGTTCTTC	CASSSLNEQFF
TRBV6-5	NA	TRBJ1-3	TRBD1	TGTGCCAGCAAGGACAGGGCGACTGGAAACACCATATATTTT	CASKDRATGNTIYF
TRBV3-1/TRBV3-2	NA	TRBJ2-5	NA	TGTGCCAGCAGCCACAGGGCCAGGGAGGCGACCCAGTACTTC	CASSHRAREATQYF
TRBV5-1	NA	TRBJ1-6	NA	TGCGCCAGCAGCTTGGGACAGACTAATTCACCCCTCCACTTT	CASSLGQTNSPLHF
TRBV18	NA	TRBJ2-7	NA	TGTGCCAGCTCTACACGGCGGGACGCCATCGAGCAGTACTTC	CASSTRRDAIEQYF
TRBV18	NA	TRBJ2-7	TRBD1	TGTGCCAGCTCCGGAGCCGACAGGGGACGAGACGAGCAGTACTTC	CASSGADRGRDEQYF
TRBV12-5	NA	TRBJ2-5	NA	TGTGCTAGTGGTCTCGGACAGCAAGAGACCCAGTACTTC	CASGLGQQETQYF
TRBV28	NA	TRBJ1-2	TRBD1	TGTGCCAGCAGTTTCCTCGTCAAGGGGGCGGCCTATGGCTACACCTTC	CASSFLVKGAAYGYTF
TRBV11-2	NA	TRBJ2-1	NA	TGTGCCAGCAGCCACCCGGGTTACAATGAGCAGTTCTTC	CASSHPGYNEQFF
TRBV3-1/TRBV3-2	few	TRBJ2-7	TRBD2	TGTGGTAGCGGGCCCTCCTACGAGCAGTACTTC	CGSGPSYEQYF
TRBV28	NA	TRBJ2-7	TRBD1	TGTGCCAGCCGGGACAGGTCTAACGAGCAGTACTTC	CASRDRSNEQYF
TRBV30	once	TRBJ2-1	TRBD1	TGTGCCTTTTATGGACAGGGGGCACCCAATGAGCAGTTCTTC	CAFYGQGAPNEQFF
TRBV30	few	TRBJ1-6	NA	TGTGCCTGGAGGACGGGAGGTTCACCCCTCCACTTT	CAWRTGGSPLHF
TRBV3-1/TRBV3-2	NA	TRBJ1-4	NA	TGTGCCAGCAGCCAAGTGAGTAATGAAAAACTGTTTTTT	CASSQVSNEKLFF
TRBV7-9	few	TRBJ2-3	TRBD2	TGTGCCAGCAGCTTGGGCGGGGGGGCGGCAGATACGCAGTATTTT	CASSLGGGAADTQYF
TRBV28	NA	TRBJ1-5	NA	TGTGCCAGCAGTTCTTACAGAAAAACCTATAGCAATCAGCCCCAGCATTTT	CASSSYRKTYSNQPQHF
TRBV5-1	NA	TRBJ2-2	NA	TGCGCCAGCAAGGACATCCCGAACACCGGGGAGCTGTTTTTT	CASKDIPNTGELFF
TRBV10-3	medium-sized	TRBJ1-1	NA	TGTGCCACACAGGCGGGGGGGGTGAACACTGAAGCTTTCTTT	CATQAGGVNTEAFF
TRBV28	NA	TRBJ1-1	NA	TGTGCCAGCTCCATCGGGGGAAACACTGAAGCTTTCTTT	CASSIGGNTEAFF
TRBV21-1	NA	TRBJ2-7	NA	TGTGCCAGCAGCAAACGGCAGGGGAGCTCCTACGAGCAGTACTTC	CASSKRQGSSYEQYF
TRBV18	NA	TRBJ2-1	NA	TGTGCCAGCTCACCACCGGATCCTAGCCTCAATGAGCAGTTCTTC	CASSPPDPSLNEQFF
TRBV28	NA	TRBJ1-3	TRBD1	TGTGCCAGCAGTTCAGGGGGTCAGGGAAACACCATATATTTT	CASSSGGQGNTIYF